The rows below give T cell receptor beta chains drawn from one sample of a study of blood T cell repertoires in COVID-19. Clones were sequenced by immunoSEQ multiplex PCR, and TCRdb holds only the in-frame ones, with some missing. The sample carries about 280,000 clones, around 86% recorded once. Sequenced: peripheral blood. These receptor sequences come from a woman aged 25 to 45 who had recovered from COVID-19. Both conserved end residues are part of each CDR3. D genes are given only for firm matches. The size of a clone is reported for some rows only, either as once, few or many, or as a class for expanded clones.

J | D | size | V | CDR3 | DNA
TRBJ2-3 | . | . | TRBV9 | CASSVNGRTDTQYF | TGTGCCAGCAGCGTCAACGGCAGGACAGATACGCAGTATTTT
TRBJ2-1 | . | . | TRBV11-3 | CASSLRSGNEQFF | TGTGCCAGCAGCTTGCGTTCGGGGAATGAGCAGTTCTTC
TRBJ1-2 | . | few | TRBV6-2/TRBV6-3 | CASSQQGYGYTF | TGTGCCAGCAGTCAACAGGGTTATGGCTACACCTTC
TRBJ2-3 | . | . | TRBV5-6 | CASSPTVRAADTQYF | TGTGCCAGCAGCCCCACAGTCAGGGCCGCAGATACGCAGTATTTT
TRBJ2-7 | . | . | TRBV30 | CAWSVLVGLGGTYEQYF | TGTGCCTGGAGTGTACTAGTAGGTTTGGGGGGAACCTACGAGCAGTACTTC
TRBJ2-7 | . | . | TRBV11-2 | CASSLNRGGYEQYF | TGTGCCAGCAGCTTAAATAGGGGGGGCTACGAGCAGTACTTC
TRBJ2-5 | TRBD2 | . | TRBV9 | CASSVGGSGRRVQETQYF | TGTGCCAGCAGCGTAGGGGGTAGCGGGAGGAGGGTCCAAGAGACCCAGTACTTC
TRBJ2-6 | TRBD1 | . | TRBV28 | CASSLNPRDRAFGANVLTF | TGTGCCAGCAGCTTGAACCCCCGGGACAGGGCTTTTGGGGCCAACGTCCTGACTTTC
TRBJ2-3 | TRBD1 | . | TRBV24-1 | CATSDAGTGATDTQYF | TGTGCCACCAGTGATGCCGGGACAGGGGCCACAGATACGCAGTATTTT
TRBJ2-1 | TRBD2 | . | TRBV28 | CASRAAGGSSEQFF | TGTGCCAGCAGGGCGGCGGGAGGGTCAAGTGAGCAGTTCTTC
TRBJ2-5 | . | once | TRBV11-3 | CASSRRGQETQYF | TGTGCCAGCAGCCGGAGGGGCCAAGAGACCCAGTACTTC
TRBJ2-7 | . | . | TRBV7-9 | CASSLEVTGSYEQYF | TGTGCCAGCAGCTTAGAGGTGACAGGTTCCTACGAGCAGTACTTC
TRBJ1-1 | TRBD1 | once | TRBV5-1 | CASSSITGEDTEAFF | TGCGCCAGCAGCTCGATAACAGGGGAAGACACTGAAGCTTTCTTT
TRBJ2-2 | TRBD2 | . | TRBV2 | CASSNGGNEAGELFF | TGTGCCAGCAGTAACGGGGGGAATGAGGCCGGGGAGCTGTTTTTT
TRBJ1-3 | . | . | TRBV10-2 | CASRRLEGNTIYF | TGCGCCAGCAGGCGCTTAGAGGGAAACACCATATATTTT
TRBJ2-7 | . | . | TRBV6-2/TRBV6-3 | CASSRGPYEQYF | TGTGCCAGCAGCCGCGGGCCCTACGAGCAGTACTTC
TRBJ2-2 | TRBD2 | . | TRBV6-5 | CASSLAGANTGELFF | TGTGCCAGCAGTTTAGCGGGGGCAAACACCGGGGAGCTGTTTTTT
TRBJ2-3 | . | . | TRBV27 | CASSLVTPRDTQYF | TGTGCCAGCAGTTTAGTGACCCCGCGGGATACGCAGTATTTT
TRBJ1-1 | TRBD1 | few | TRBV5-1 | CASSFLGQGNTEAFF | TGCGCCAGCAGCTTCCTGGGACAGGGGAACACTGAAGCTTTCTTT
TRBJ2-3 | . | . | TRBV6-5 | CASNQRASTDTQYF | TGTGCCAGCAACCAGCGAGCAAGCACAGATACGCAGTATTTT
TRBJ1-1 | . | . | TRBV3-1/TRBV3-2 | CASSQGGRSEAFF | TGTGCCAGCAGCCAAGGCGGGCGGTCTGAAGCTTTCTTT
TRBJ1-2 | TRBD1 | . | TRBV7-2 | CASSSHGTAIGAGGYTF | TGTGCCAGCAGCTCGCACGGGACAGCCATCGGGGCGGGTGGCTACACCTTC
TRBJ2-1 | . | . | TRBV2 | CASRMGGHEQFF | TGTGCCAGCAGGATGGGGGGTCATGAGCAGTTCTTC
TRBJ2-2 | . | . | TRBV6-5 | CARDNTNTGELFF | TGTGCCAGAGACAACACGAACACCGGGGAGCTGTTTTTT
TRBJ2-7 | . | few | TRBV6-1 | CASSEAMDYYEQYF | TGTGCCAGCAGTGAAGCAATGGACTACTACGAGCAGTACTTC
TRBJ1-5 | TRBD1 | . | TRBV19 | CASSIGGTRTGNQPQHF | TGTGCCAGTAGTATAGGGGGCACAAGGACAGGAAATCAGCCCCAGCATTTT